These T cell receptor beta chains were read from a single sample in a study of T cell repertoires in cytomegalovirus infection. Each CDR3 protein gets one entry after TCRdb re-called the reads with MiXCR. In the table there are about 280,000 distinct CDR3 sequences, under 25% of which are singletons. Their recognized antigens are unknown. Sample: cultured PBMCs, taken from culture after CMV antigen stimulation. The source is a human donor in good health (CMV status not recorded). Some clones in this sample may be carry-over from other donors' samples. CDR3s include the opening cysteine and the closing phenylalanine or tryptophan. D genes are given only for firm matches. A clone size is listed for some rows: how often the clone was seen (once, few, many), or a class if it is expanded.

TRBV5-1,TRBD2,TRBJ2-5,.,TGCGCCAGCATGTCCCGGGAGGGACAAAGTTGGGGGGAGACCCAGTACTTC,CASMSREGQSWGETQYF
TRBV7-2,.,TRBJ2-1,many,TGTGCCAGCAGCTTAGGTGAGGGATCATACAATGAGCAGTTCTTC,CASSLGEGSYNEQFF
TRBV7-6,.,TRBJ2-3,once,TGTGCCAGCAGCTTAGATCACCTAAGCACAGATACGCAGTATTTT,CASSLDHLSTDTQYF
TRBV5-6,.,TRBJ2-5,few,TGTGCCAGCAGCTTTTCTGGCGGCCAAGAGACCCAGTACTTC,CASSFSGGQETQYF
TRBV27,TRBD1,TRBJ1-5,.,TGTGCCAGCAGCCTGACAGGGGGCCGTGGTTCTCAGCCCCAGCATTTT,CASSLTGGRGSQPQHF
TRBV7-9,.,TRBJ2-2,.,TGTGCCAGCAGCTTCGGCCGTGGGCAGTTAAACACCGGGGAGCTGTTTTTT,CASSFGRGQLNTGELFF
TRBV6-4,.,TRBJ2-7,.,TGTGCCAGCAGTGACTCTAGTGGAATTTACGAGCAGTACTTC,CASSDSSGIYEQYF
TRBV18,.,TRBJ2-1,.,TGTGCCAGCTCGGCGACAGACACCTACAATGAGCAGTTCTTC,CASSATDTYNEQFF
TRBV7-2,.,TRBJ2-1,few,TGTGCCAGCAGCTTAGGGGGTAGTGTCAATGAGCAGTTCTTC,CASSLGGSVNEQFF
TRBV20-1,.,TRBJ2-1,.,TGCAGTGCCCGTTGGGGGCGGTTCCGCAACAATGAGCAGTTCTTC,CSARWGRFRNNEQFF
TRBV30,.,TRBJ1-1,few,TGTGCCTGGATTCCCAGGCTCGCGGAGAACACTGAAGCTTTCTTT,CAWIPRLAENTEAFF
TRBV7-8,.,TRBJ2-1,few,TGTGCCAGCAGGGCTCGCACAGGGTTCAATGAGCAGTTCTTC,CASRARTGFNEQFF
TRBV28,.,TRBJ2-1,many,TGTGCCAGCAGTTCCCCAGGGGGAGGGCCTCGAAATGAGCAGTTCTTC,CASSSPGGGPRNEQFF
TRBV24-1,TRBD1,TRBJ2-5,.,TGTGCCACCAGTGATTTCTTGCGGGACAGGGAACAAGAGACCCAGTACTTC,CATSDFLRDREQETQYF
TRBV6-2/TRBV6-3,TRBD2,TRBJ2-4,.,TGTGCCAGCAGTTACGAACCCTTGCGGGAGCCCAAAAACATTCAGTACTTC,CASSYEPLREPKNIQYF
TRBV2,.,TRBJ1-5,many,TGTGCCAGCAGTGAAAGGGCCGCAGGTGACCAGCCCCAGCATTTT,CASSERAAGDQPQHF
TRBV7-9,.,TRBJ1-1,.,TGTGCCAGCAGCTTAGAGATTCAGAACACTGAAGCTTTCTTT,CASSLEIQNTEAFF
TRBV7-8,TRBD1,TRBJ2-7,few,TGTGCCAGCAGCTCGAGACAGGGATCCTACGAGCAGTACTTC,CASSSRQGSYEQYF
TRBV19,TRBD1,TRBJ1-1,.,TGTGCCAGTAGTACGGGACAGGGTTACACTGAAGCTTTCTTT,CASSTGQGYTEAFF
TRBV20-1,TRBD1,TRBJ2-1,.,TGCAGTGCTACCGGGACAGGGGACCACAATGAGCAGTTCTTC,CSATGTGDHNEQFF
TRBV10-3,.,TRBJ2-3,many,TGTGCCATCAGTGGTCACCCAGATACGCAGTATTTT,CAISGHPDTQYF
TRBV12-3/TRBV12-4,.,TRBJ2-2,many,TGTGCCAGCAGTTTTGGGGGGCCCCTCACCGGGGAGCTGTTTTTT,CASSFGGPLTGELFF
TRBV10-3,.,TRBJ1-1,few,TGTGCCATCAGTGGGGGTCTTGGCTCTGAAGCTTTCTTT,CAISGGLGSEAFF
TRBV7-2,.,TRBJ2-7,many,TGTGCCAGCAGCTTAGAAGTCGGCAACCCCTTACACTACGAGCAGTACTTC,CASSLEVGNPLHYEQYF
TRBV7-8,.,TRBJ2-5,many,TGTGCCAGCAGCCCCACAGGGGCACGGGGGGGGACCCAGTACTTC,CASSPTGARGGTQYF
TRBV19,.,TRBJ1-2,.,TGTGCCACCTCCGAGCCCAACCGCATTTACTATGGCTACACCTTC,CATSEPNRIYYGYTF
TRBV28,TRBD2,TRBJ2-1,many,TGTGCCAGCAGTTTATTCCCCGGACTAGGTAACAATGAGCAGTTCTTC,CASSLFPGLGNNEQFF
TRBV7-2,.,TRBJ1-6,many,TGTGCCAGCAGCTTTGGGTTCGCTTATAATTCACCCCTCCACTTT,CASSFGFAYNSPLHF
TRBV6-6,.,TRBJ1-5,few,TGTGCCAGCAGCCAGACATATAGCAATCAGCCCCAGCATTTT,CASSQTYSNQPQHF
TRBV24-1,TRBD1,TRBJ2-5,.,TGTGCCACTACAAGACCAGTTGACAGGGAAGAGACCCAGTACTTC,CATTRPVDREETQYF
TRBV7-2,TRBD1,TRBJ2-3,many,TGTGCCAGCAGTCAAACCGGGACAGGAACCACAGATACGCAGTATTTT,CASSQTGTGTTDTQYF